These T cell receptor beta chains were read from a single sample in a study of naive and memory T cell subsets. One entry per CDR3 protein, called by TCRdb with MiXCR from the UMI-ligation and nested PCR reads. There are about 85,000 distinct CDR3 sequences in the sample; about an eighth occur only once, and 0.9% to 1% lies in the top ten. Sequencing was carried out using central memory CD4+ T cells from blood. These receptors all stem from a human donor in good health. Each CDR3 is given with its conserved first and last residue. The order of the fields is CDR3 DNA, CDR3 protein, D gene, clone size, V gene, J gene. A D gene is named only where the DNA matches it firmly. Not every row has a clone size; where given, it reads once, few, many or a size class.

TGTGCCAGCAGCCAAGACATTTCCTCTGGAAACACCATATATTTT	CASSQDISSGNTIYF	-	-	TRBV3-1	TRBJ1-3
TGTGCCAGCAGGGCCGGTGACGCAAAAGCCTACGAGCAGTACTTC	CASRAGDAKAYEQYF	-	few	TRBV2	TRBJ2-7
TGTGCCAGCAGTCTATTTTCTGGGAACAATGAGCAGTTCTTC	CASSLFSGNNEQFF	-	many	TRBV12-3/TRBV12-4	TRBJ2-1
TGCAGTGCTCGACCCGGTTTAGCGGCCGTCTCTACACAGTTCTTC	CSARPGLAAVSTQFF	-	-	TRBV20-1	TRBJ2-1
TGTGCCAGCACCTCAGACCCCCGACGGAGCAATCAGCCCCAGCATTTT	CASTSDPRRSNQPQHF	-	few	TRBV6-6	TRBJ1-5
TGTGCCAGCTCCCAGAGGGGGCTAGCCTCCTACGAGCAGTACTTC	CASSQRGLASYEQYF	TRBD1	many	TRBV12-3/TRBV12-4	TRBJ2-7
TGTGCCAGCAGCTTGGGGGACCGCTACGAGCAGTACTTC	CASSLGDRYEQYF	-	-	TRBV5-4	TRBJ2-7
TGTGCCAGCAGCCCAGACAGGGACGGGTCACCCCTCCACTTT	CASSPDRDGSPLHF	TRBD1	few	TRBV5-4	TRBJ1-6
TGCAGCGTTGGGGAGCAGGGAAAGGAAAAACTGTTTTTT	CSVGEQGKEKLFF	-	many	TRBV29-1	TRBJ1-4
TGTGCCAGCAGAACCCGGGGCATAAGCTCCTACAATGAGCAGTTCTTC	CASRTRGISSYNEQFF	-	many	TRBV6-1	TRBJ2-1
TGTGCCAGCAGCTCTTACTTGAGGGTCCCCGGGGAGCTGTTTTTT	CASSSYLRVPGELFF	-	few	TRBV7-2	TRBJ2-2
TGCAGCGTCGGGACTCTAAGTGGACAAGAGACCCAGTACTTC	CSVGTLSGQETQYF	-	-	TRBV29-1	TRBJ2-5
TGCAGCGGTGGACAGCTCTACGAGCAGTACTTC	CSGGQLYEQYF	-	many	TRBV29-1	TRBJ2-7
TGTGCCTGGGGACAGAAGAACACCGGGGAGCTGTTTTTT	CAWGQKNTGELFF	-	many	TRBV30	TRBJ2-2
TGCAGCGTGGCAACAGGACTATACACCTACACCGGATCAGGGGAGCTGTTTTTT	CSVATGLYTYTGSGELFF	-	many	TRBV29-1	TRBJ2-2
TGTGCCATCAGTGAAGGACTAGCCTTAGTCTACGAGCAGTACTTC	CAISEGLALVYEQYF	TRBD2	many	TRBV10-3	TRBJ2-7
TGCAGTGCTAGAACCCTAGCGGGAAGCCACGAGCAGTACTTC	CSARTLAGSHEQYF	TRBD2	few	TRBV20-1	TRBJ2-7
TGTGCCAGCAGCCAAGTAGGGGTCGGTCAGCCCCAGCATTTT	CASSQVGVGQPQHF	-	-	TRBV4-2	TRBJ1-5
TGCAGTGCTAGCATTGGACAGGGGGATGGCTACACCTTC	CSASIGQGDGYTF	TRBD1	-	TRBV20-1	TRBJ1-2
TGTGCCATCAGTGTCCCGGCCTCCCCCTCTGGGGCCAACGTCCTGACTTTC	CAISVPASPSGANVLTF	-	-	TRBV10-3	TRBJ2-6
TGCGCCAGCAGCTTGGAGAGCTCCTACAATGAGCAGTTCTTC	CASSLESSYNEQFF	-	-	TRBV5-1	TRBJ2-1
TGCAGCGTTGTCAGTGGGGGCAAGGGAGATACGCAGTATTTT	CSVVSGGKGDTQYF	-	few	TRBV29-1	TRBJ2-3
TGCGCCAGCAGCCAAGATTGGCTAGCGAGGGAGACCCAGTACTTC	CASSQDWLARETQYF	-	-	TRBV4-1	TRBJ2-5
TGTGCCAGCAGTTGGGGGAGTAACACTGAAGCTTTCTTT	CASSWGSNTEAFF	-	-	TRBV6-5	TRBJ1-1
TGCGCCAGCAGCTTGGCCCAGCCACCCTGTAGCACAGATACGCAGTATTTT	CASSLAQPPCSTDTQYF	-	-	TRBV5-1	TRBJ2-3
TGCAGTGGAGTTGGACAGTACGAGCAGTACTTC	CSGVGQYEQYF	-	many	TRBV20-1	TRBJ2-7
TGTGCCAGCAGTTTACAGGGATTGGTTGGTGGCTACACCTTC	CASSLQGLVGGYTF	-	-	TRBV27	TRBJ1-2